Presented here are 19 T cell receptor beta chains from one specimen sequenced in a study of blood T cell repertoires in COVID-19. This table comes from immunoSEQ multiplex PCR, and its TCRdb copy is limited to in-frame clones, with some not included. The sample records about 230,000 clones, roughly 84% being singletons. Material: peripheral blood. The source is a man between 35 and 55 years old with acute or convalescent COVID-19.

V usage is TRBV5-6 and J usage is TRBJ1-1, with D uncertain. V was cut by 7 bases and J by 5 bases, with 9 bases left in between. This CDR3 spans 11 amino acids. CDR1 is SGHDT and CDR2 is YYEEEE in the germline V gene. The CDR3 DNA is TGTGCCAGCTGGGCGGGGACTGAAGCTTTCTTT. As protein: CASWAGTEAFF.

The J gene is TRBJ2-2, the V gene TRBV5-1; 13 bases are a match to TRBD2. With 4 bases clipped from V and 0 bases from J, the junction kept 9 bases outside the gene matches. CDR1 and CDR2 from the germline V gene are SGHRS and YFSETQ. The CDR3 length is 19 residues. CDR3 region: CASSPRPTSGGTNTGELFF. In DNA form, the CDR3 reads TGCGCCAGCAGCCCACGCCCGACTAGCGGGGGGACGAACACCGGGGAGCTGTTTTTT.

The chain recombines TRBV3-1 (or the pseudogene TRBV3-2) with TRBJ1-1; 7 nucleotides line up with TRBD1. V lost 4 bases to trimming and J lost 3 bases; unmatched junction nucleotides: 2. Germline V lookup: CDR1 LGHDT, CDR2 YNNKEL (reference sequence). The CDR3 runs 13 residues. As DNA, the CDR3 is TGTGCCAGCAGCCCCCAGGGGGACACTGAAGCTTTCTTT. Translation: CASSPQGDTEAFF.

The chain joins TRBV6-1 to TRBJ1-2; no clear D. This CDR3 region has 15 residues. The germline V gene has CDR1 MNHNS and CDR2 SASEGT. V dropped 2 bases and J dropped 4 bases, with 14 bases sitting between them. CDR3 DNA sequence: TGTGCCAGCAGTGAACCCTGGGCAGAAATCTATGGCTACACCTTC. The encoded protein is CASSEPWAEIYGYTF.

This clone has just one count. This sequence joins TRBV12-3 or TRBV12-4 and TRBJ1-1; D gene uncertain. The CDR3 runs to 13 residues. Trimming removed 4 bases from V and 7 bases from J, with 13 bases in between. CDR3 coding DNA: TGTGCCAGCAGTTCCTTCCCCGGCGGTGAAGCTTTCTTT. Translating gives CASSSFPGGEAFF.

The rearrangement uses TRBV18 and TRBJ1-1; 7 bases agree with TRBD1. Germline CDR1 KGHSH, CDR2 LQKENI. The CDR3 is made up of 14 amino acids. J was trimmed by 4 bases and V by 4 bases; bases with no gene match: 6. The CDR3 region is CASSQGTVGTEAFF. The CDR3 DNA reads TGTGCCAGCTCACAGGGGACAGTGGGCACTGAAGCTTTCTTT.

The J gene is TRBJ2-3, the V gene TRBV3-1 (or the pseudogene TRBV3-2), with unresolved D. The CDR3 contains 15 residues. V was pared by 1 base and J by 2 bases, with 10 bases between. Germline V gene data show CDR1 as LGHDT and CDR2 as YNNKEL (reference sequence). CDR3 DNA: TGTGCCAGCAGCCAAGGTGTCGGTTACACAGATACGCAGTATTTT. Translation gives CASSQGVGYTDTQYF.

V and J are TRBV4-3 and TRBJ2-1, with 10 positions matching TRBD1. In germline, CDR1 is LGHNA, CDR2 YSLEER. J gave up 6 bases and V 0 bases, and 8 bases lay outside the gene matches. CDR3 size: 17 residues. This CDR3 is CASSQDPLRDRGNEQFF. CDR3 coding DNA: TGCGCCAGCAGCCAAGATCCTTTACGGGACAGGGGCAATGAGCAGTTCTTC.

The rearrangement uses TRBV28 and TRBJ2-7, with a possible D match to TRBD2 (6 bases). Germline loops: CDR1 MDHEN, CDR2 SYDVKM. The CDR3 is made up of 12 amino acids. The V end was cut by 3 bases, the J end by 7 bases, with 10 bases between. The CDR3 sequence: CASSLIGGEQYF. CDR3 nucleotides: TGTGCCAGCAGTTTGATTGGAGGGGAGCAGTACTTC.

This chain connects TRBV5-1 to TRBJ2-7, with D uncertain. Germline V lookup: CDR1 SGHRS, CDR2 YFSETQ. V lost 4 bases and J lost 0, with 11 bases in between. This CDR3 spans 14 amino acids. The CDR3 sequence is CASSLLPGSYEQYF. Here the CDR3 DNA reads TGCGCCAGCAGCCTATTACCGGGCTCCTACGAGCAGTACTTC.

This clone is a singleton in its sample. The J gene is TRBJ2-6, the V gene TRBV2; possibly TRBD1 for D (6 bases). The germline CDR1 and CDR2 sequences are SNHLY and FYNNEI. The length of the CDR3 is 14 residues. V lost 8 bases, J lost 2 bases, and 10 bases lay in between. CDR3 region: CASCEGAGANVLTF. The CDR3 DNA reads TGTGCCAGCTGCGAGGGGGCTGGGGCCAACGTCCTGACTTTC.

There are a few counts of this clone. J is TRBJ1-1 and V is TRBV4-2; 11 positions agree with TRBD1. Germline lookup yields CDR1 LGHNA and CDR2 YNFKEQ. The trim removed 4 bases at V and 2 bases at J, leaving 3 bases unmatched. The CDR3 sequence is 15 residues long. In nucleotides, the CDR3 is TGTGCCAGCAGCCGAGGACAGGGGGCTAACACTGAAGCTTTCTTT. Protein product: CASSRGQGANTEAFF.

The chain couples TRBV29-1 to TRBJ1-1; D not resolved. V dropped 8 bases and J dropped 0 bases, with 16 bases sitting between them. From germline, CDR1 is SQVTM and CDR2 ANQGSEA. The CDR3 sequence is 14 residues long. The CDR3 nucleotides read TGCAGCTCTCGAGGTCTCCACATGAACACTGAAGCTTTCTTT. Translated, it gives CSSRGLHMNTEAFF.

The chain uses TRBV6-6 and TRBJ2-7, with D possibly TRBD1 on 6 matching bases. Trimming stripped 6 bases from V and 2 bases from J, with 14 bases between. The CDR3 length is 14 residues. From germline, CDR1 is MNHNY and CDR2 SVGAGI (reference sequence). The CDR3 nucleotides read TGTGCCAGCAGGTCAACCGGGACAACCTACGAGCAGTACTTC. Translation gives CASRSTGTTYEQYF.

This sequence joins TRBV27 and TRBJ1-2; no clear D. Germline loops: CDR1 MNHEY, CDR2 SMNVEV (reference sequence). CDR3 length: 13 residues. V lost 8 bases and J 4 bases, leaving 14 bases between the germline ends. The CDR3 DNA reads as TGTGCCAGCCGCTCCCTGGAGGCCTATGGCTACACCTTC. Translation: CASRSLEAYGYTF.

The chain has TRBV7-3 and TRBJ2-5; maybe TRBD1 (6 bases). Germline V gives CDR1 SGHTA, CDR2 FQGTGA. Trimming removed 5 bases at V and 5 bases at J, with 15 bases between. This CDR3 comprises 14 residues. The CDR3: CASSPQDRSETQYF. The CDR3 DNA follows: TGTGCCAGCAGCCCGCAAGACAGGAGCGAGACCCAGTACTTC.

This sequence joins TRBV27 and TRBJ1-2; 8 bases align to TRBD1. Germline lookup yields CDR1 MNHEY and CDR2 SMNVEV (reference sequence). The CDR3 has 13 residues. With V trimmed by 4 bases and J by 7 bases, 5 bases remained unmatched. This CDR3 is CASSSQGAGGYTF. DNA of the CDR3: TGTGCCAGCAGTTCTCAGGGGGCGGGTGGCTACACCTTC.

The gene calls are TRBV6-2 or TRBV6-3 and TRBJ2-2, with 8 bases fitting TRBD2. Trimming cost V 5 bases and J 10 bases; bases outside gene matches: 6. CDR1 is MNHEY and CDR2 is SVGEGT in the germline V gene. This CDR3 comprises 13 residues. The CDR3, as DNA: TGTGCCAGCAGTAATAGCGGGGTCAAGGAGCTGTTTTTT. Residues: CASSNSGVKELFF.

This chain links TRBV29-1 with TRBJ1-2; D is uncertain. The CDR3 consists of 14 residues. The V end lost 4 bases, the J end lost 3 bases, and 15 bases lay between the germline ends. Germline loops: CDR1 SQVTM, CDR2 ANQGSEA. The CDR3 DNA follows: TGCAGCGTTGGACCGGACTTGGGAGACTATGGCTACACCTTC. Translating it yields CSVGPDLGDYGYTF.